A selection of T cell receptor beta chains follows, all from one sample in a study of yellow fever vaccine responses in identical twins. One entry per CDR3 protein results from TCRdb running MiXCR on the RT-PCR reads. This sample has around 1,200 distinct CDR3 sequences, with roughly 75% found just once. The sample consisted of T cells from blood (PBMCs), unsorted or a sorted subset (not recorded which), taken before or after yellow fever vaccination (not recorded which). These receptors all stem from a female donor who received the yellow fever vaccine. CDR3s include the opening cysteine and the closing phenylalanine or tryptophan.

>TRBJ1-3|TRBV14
CASSPTWNSGNTIYF
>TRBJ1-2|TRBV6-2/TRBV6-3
CASSSLSTGSYGYTF
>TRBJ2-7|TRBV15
CATSQGQTISYEQYF
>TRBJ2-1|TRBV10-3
CAISESGALRLVYEQFF
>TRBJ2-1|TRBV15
CATSSRGRSSYNEQFF
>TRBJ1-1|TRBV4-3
CASSQELNTEAFF
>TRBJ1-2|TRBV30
CAWGEANYGYTF
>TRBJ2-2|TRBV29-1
CSVARTDTGELFF
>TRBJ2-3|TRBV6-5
CASSFIAGGAADTQYF
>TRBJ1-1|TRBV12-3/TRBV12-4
CASSLGPNTEAFF
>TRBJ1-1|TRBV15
CATSRDQNPNTEAFF
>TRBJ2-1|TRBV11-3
CASSFPGLAGLNEQFF
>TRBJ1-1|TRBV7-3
CASSPDGGKTEAFF
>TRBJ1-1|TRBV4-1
CASSQVGRYGYTEAFF
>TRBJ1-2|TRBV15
CATSRAGSYGYTF
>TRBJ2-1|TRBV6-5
CASSYFASAGEQFF
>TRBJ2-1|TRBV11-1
CASSLVGVNEQFF
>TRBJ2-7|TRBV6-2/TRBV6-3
CASASSYEQYF
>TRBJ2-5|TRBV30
CAWSVSKKDETQYF
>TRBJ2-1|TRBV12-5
CASGLGLAHNEQFF
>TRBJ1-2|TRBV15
CATSRVPTQIGYTF
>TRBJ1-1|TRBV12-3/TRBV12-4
CASTRLNTEAFF
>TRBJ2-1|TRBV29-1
CSVEPLSSYNEQFF
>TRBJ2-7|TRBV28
CASSPGTSGTYEQYF
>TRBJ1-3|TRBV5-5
CASSHGPARSGNTIYF
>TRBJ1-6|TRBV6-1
CASSPQSSYNSPLHF